This T cell receptor beta chain was obtained from a study of blood T cell repertoires in COVID-19. Study-wide background: Specimens from acute and convalescent COVID-19 originated in the United States, Italy and Spain.

Profiled with immunoSEQ multiplex PCR; TCRdb holds only in-frame clones, not every one. The sample holds 150,000 or so clones; about 83% are singletons and the top ten take around 5.4%. Germline V gives CDR1 SGDLS, CDR2 YYNGEE. This CDR3 spans 15 amino acids. V lost 2 bases, J lost 6 bases, and 6 bases stayed unmatched. This clone has ten or more counts. Additional DNA sequences in this sample encode the identical CDR3. V usage is TRBV9 and J usage is TRBJ2-1, with 9 bases aligning to TRBD1. The sequenced material came from PBMCs or T cells enriched from blood (not recorded which). The TCR originated in a woman aged 45 to 65 who had been exposed to COVID-19. CDR3 in DNA: TGTGCCAGCAGCGTTTCGACAGGGGGTATCAATGAGCAGTTCTTC. This gives the protein CASSVSTGGINEQFF.